Reported below is one T cell receptor beta chain. Germline values: CDR1 MDHEN, CDR2 SYDVKM. This CDR3 is built from 18 residues. The J segment lost 3 bases and the V segment lost 5 bases, leaving 16 bases of the junction unmatched. Measured with immunoSEQ multiplex PCR; TCRdb has only the in-frame clones, and not every one. The sample carries some 220,000 clones, roughly 94% recorded once. These data come from a study of control samples from healthy donors and cancer patients. The receptor was isolated from a man aged 45-65 years in good health. Sequenced material: blood. This chain links TRBV28 with TRBJ1-5, with TRBD1 matching 7 bases. The CDR3 DNA reads TGTGCCAGCAGTCCCCATGTTTGGACAGGCAGGCCCAATCAGCCCCAGCATTTT. Translated, it gives CASSPHVWTGRPNQPQHF. The full variable domain, completed using reference TRBV28 and TRBJ1-5, is DVKVTQSSRYLVKRTGEKVFLECVQDMDHENMFWYRQDPGLGLRLIYFSYDVKMKEKGDIPEGYSVSREKKERFSLILESASTNQTSMYLCASSPHVWTGRPNQPQHFGDGTRLSIL.